Sequencing of this TCR beta chain was carried out in a study of shared clonotypes between healthy human individuals. Sequencing was performed with immunoSEQ multiplex PCR; in TCRdb, only in-frame clones are kept and a portion is missing. The table records more than 1,200,000 clones, around 98.5% of them present only once. The germline gives CDR1 LNHDA, CDR2 SQIVND (reference sequence). CDR3 length: 15 residues. Trimming took 4 bases from V and 1 from J; bases not matched to a gene: 3. The clonotype was recovered from a man aged 25-45 years in good health. The rearrangement uses TRBV19 and TRBJ2-3, with 9 bases identical to TRBD2. The sequencing sample was made of naive CD4+ T cells sorted from blood. The subset: CD45RA+ positively selected. CDR3 nucleotide sequence: TGTGCCAGTAGTAGGCGACTAGCGGGCACAGATACGCAGTATTTT. Translating gives CASSRRLAGTDTQYF.